This T cell receptor beta chain was identified during a study of blood T cell repertoires in COVID-19. Across the study: Italy, Spain and the United States were the sources of the convalescent and acute COVID-19 samples. From T cells, B-cell-depleted T cells, or PBMCs came the material, which was cDNA or gDNA.

The V end lost 0 bases, the J end lost 16 bases, and 19 bases lay between the germline ends. Germline assignment: CDR1 SGHKS and CDR2 YYEKEE (reference sequence). The CDR3 has 14 residues. In the original processing: Amplification with reference gene primers provided the estimates of nucleated cell counts. Clones were sequenced by immunoSEQ multiplex PCR, and TCRdb holds only the in-frame ones, with some missing. The V and J calls and the clone size are those of that table, but D and trimming were determined from the DNA. Among approximately 40,000 clones listed, 87% were seen once. V and J are TRBV5-5 and TRBJ1-4, with D perhaps TRBD1 (5 bases). The source is a man aged 55 to 70 with acute or convalescent COVID-19. The material sequenced was peripheral blood. CDR3 residues: CASSLDGGGMNGFF. CDR3 in DNA: TGTGCCAGCAGCTTGGATGGGGGAGGAATGAACGGGTTTTTT.